The 9 T cell receptor beta chains below were found in one sample sequenced in a study of blood T cell repertoires in COVID-19. Clones were read by immunoSEQ multiplex PCR, and TCRdb kept only the in-frame ones, dropping some. The sample includes roughly 230,000 clones, around four fifths seen only once; the top ten take around 25%. Sequenced material: peripheral blood. The receptors come from a man aged 40-49 years with acute or convalescent COVID-19.

V is TRBV30 and J is TRBJ2-1; D may be TRBD1 (6 bases). CDR3 length: 12 residues. With 5 bases removed from V and 10 bases from J, the gap between germline ends came to 15 bases. The germline V gene encodes CDR1 GTSNPN and CDR2 SVGIG (reference sequence). The CDR3 loop reads CAWGPWGLEQFF. CDR3 sequence (DNA): TGTGCCTGGGGTCCCTGGGGGCTCGAGCAGTTCTTC.

This chain links TRBV5-4 with TRBJ2-6; 11 positions agree with TRBD2. The CDR3 covers 17 residues. CDR1 and CDR2 from the germline V gene are SGHNT and YYREEE (reference sequence). Germline trimming cut 4 bases from V and 0 bases from J; bases unmatched to any gene: 3. The CDR3 region has the DNA TGTGCCAGCAGCCCGGGACTAGCGGTCTCTGGGGCCAACGTCCTGACTTTC. Residues: CASSPGLAVSGANVLTF.

The CDR3 nucleotides read TGTGCCAGCAGTTACGTCGGACAGTCCTATGGCTACACCTTC. The encoded protein is CASSYVGQSYGYTF. V and J are TRBV6-5 and TRBJ1-2, with TRBD1 as a possible D gene (6 bases). CDR3 length: 14 residues. CDR1 and CDR2 from the germline V gene are MNHEY and SVGAGI. V was cut by 2 bases and J by 4 bases, with 11 bases left in between.

This chain uses TRBV7-2 with TRBJ2-1; the match to TRBD2 covers 7 bases. V dropped 5 bases and J dropped 5; count of bases not matched to a gene: 15. CDR1 SGHTA and CDR2 FQGNSA come from the germline V gene. The CDR3 is 17 amino acids. The CDR3 here is CASSPRTLGTTNNEQFF. CDR3 nucleotide sequence: TGTGCCAGCAGCCCAAGGACTCTCGGGACTACCAACAATGAGCAGTTCTTC.

This clone has a handful of counts. The chain links TRBV12-5 to TRBJ1-3; 7 nucleotides agree with TRBD1. The CDR3 loop spans 15 amino acids. Germline CDR1 and CDR2: LGHNT and FRNRAP. V lost 1 base, J lost 0 bases, and 0 bases stayed unmatched. CDR3 sequence: CASGLEGASGNTIYF. The CDR3 DNA reads TGTGCTAGTGGTTTGGAGGGGGCCTCTGGAAACACCATATATTTT.

The rearrangement joins TRBV15 to TRBJ1-2, with D possibly TRBD1 on 5 matching bases. The germline gives CDR1 LNHNV, CDR2 YYDKDF (reference sequence). This CDR3 has 14 residues. V was pared by 0 bases and J by 5 bases, with 10 bases between. This CDR3 reads CATSRDPRQYGYTF. CDR3 coding DNA: TGTGCCACCAGCAGAGATCCCCGACAGTATGGCTACACCTTC. The variable domain in full, with the rest retrieved from reference TRBV15 and TRBJ1-2, is DAMVIQNPRYQVTQFGKPVTLSCSQTLNHNVMYWYQQKSSQAPKLLFHYYDKDFNNEADTPDNFQSRRPNTSFCFLDIRSPGLGDTAMYLCATSRDPRQYGYTFGSGTRLTVV.

Comment on this clone: The same CDR3 is also encoded by other DNA sequences in this sample. The gene calls are TRBV5-1 and TRBJ2-7, with 7 positions matching TRBD1. Germline lookup yields CDR1 SGHRS and CDR2 YFSETQ. CDR3 length equals 16 residues. With V trimmed by 0 bases and J by 3 bases, 9 bases remained unmatched. The CDR3: CASSLDPNRDSYEQYF. CDR3 nucleotides: TGCGCCAGCAGCTTGGACCCTAACCGGGACAGCTACGAGCAGTACTTC.

V and J are TRBV19 and TRBJ1-2, with 7 nucleotides matching TRBD1. Trimming took 10 bases from V and 5 from J; bases not matched to a gene: 22. Germline assignment: CDR1 LNHDA and CDR2 SQIVND (reference sequence). The CDR3 runs to 17 residues. The CDR3 reads CATPVVETGTFVYGYTF. DNA for the CDR3: TGTGCCACCCCGGTAGTAGAGACAGGGACGTTCGTATATGGCTACACCTTC.

This chain joins TRBV7-2 and TRBJ2-3, with D tentatively TRBD1 (6 bases). Trimming took 5 bases from V and 2 from J, leaving 14 bases between them. Per the germline V gene, CDR1 is SGHTA and CDR2 is FQGNSA. This CDR3 has 15 amino acids. The CDR3: CASSLLTGHTDTQYF. The CDR3 DNA reads as TGTGCCAGCAGCCTTCTGACGGGACACACAGATACGCAGTATTTT.